Included here is one TCR beta chain sequence, with context. Next came a second PCR, run for roughly 6 to 11 cycles, which used a sample-barcoded 5' primer along with a J-beta primer mix. TCRdb independently ran MiXCR on the 5' RACE reads; one entry per CDR3 protein. Found here are about 2 million distinct CDR3 sequences, 49% of them singletons; the top ten hold more than 2%. This specimen comes from a study of blood T cells in healthy people across ages. The sequenced material came from blood. The receptor was isolated from a woman aged 40 to 49 in good health.

The CDR3 sequence: CSVDGQGGEQYF. Here the CDR3 DNA reads TGCAGCGTTGATGGACAGGGCGGCGAGCAGTACTTC. The chain couples TRBV29-1 to TRBJ2-7; 8 bases match TRBD1. J lost 6 bases, V lost 3 bases, and 4 bases had no gene match. There are 12 residues in the CDR3. Germline lookup yields CDR1 SQVTM and CDR2 ANQGSEA.